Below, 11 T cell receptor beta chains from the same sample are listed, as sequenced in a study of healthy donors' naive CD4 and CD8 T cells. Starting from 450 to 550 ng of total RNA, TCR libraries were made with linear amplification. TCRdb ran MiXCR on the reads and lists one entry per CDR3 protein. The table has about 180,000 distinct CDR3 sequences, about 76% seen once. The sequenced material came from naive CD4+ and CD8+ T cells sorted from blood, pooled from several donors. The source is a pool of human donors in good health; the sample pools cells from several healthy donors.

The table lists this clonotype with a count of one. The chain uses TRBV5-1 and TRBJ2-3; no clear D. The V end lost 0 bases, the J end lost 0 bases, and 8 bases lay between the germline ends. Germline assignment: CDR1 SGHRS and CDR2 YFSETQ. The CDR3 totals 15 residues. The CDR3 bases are TGCGCCAGCAGCTTGGAAGCCCCTAGCACAGATACGCAGTATTTT. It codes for CASSLEAPSTDTQYF.

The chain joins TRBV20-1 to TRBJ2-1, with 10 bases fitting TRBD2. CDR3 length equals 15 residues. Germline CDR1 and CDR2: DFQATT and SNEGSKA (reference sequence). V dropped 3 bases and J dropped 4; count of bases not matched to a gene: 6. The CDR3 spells CSASPGTSVYNEQFF. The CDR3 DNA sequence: TGCAGTGCTAGCCCCGGGACTAGCGTTTACAATGAGCAGTTCTTC.

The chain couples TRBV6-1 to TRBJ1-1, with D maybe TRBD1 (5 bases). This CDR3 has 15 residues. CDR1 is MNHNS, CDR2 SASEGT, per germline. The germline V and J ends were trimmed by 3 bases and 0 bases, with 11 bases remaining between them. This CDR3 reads CASSDFYRMNTEAFF. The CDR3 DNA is TGTGCCAGCAGTGATTTTTACAGGATGAACACTGAAGCTTTCTTT.

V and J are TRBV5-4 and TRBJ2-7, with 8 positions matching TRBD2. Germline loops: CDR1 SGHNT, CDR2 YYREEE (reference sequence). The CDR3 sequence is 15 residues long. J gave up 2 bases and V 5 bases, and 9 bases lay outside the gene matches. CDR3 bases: TGTGCCAGCAGTTTCCATAGCGGGAACACCTACGAGCAGTACTTC. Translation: CASSFHSGNTYEQYF.

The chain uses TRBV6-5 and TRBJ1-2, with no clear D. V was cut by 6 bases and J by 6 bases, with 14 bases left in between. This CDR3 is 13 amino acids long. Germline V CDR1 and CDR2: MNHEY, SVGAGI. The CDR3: CASRISGLNGYTF. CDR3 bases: TGTGCCAGCAGGATTTCAGGACTAAATGGCTACACCTTC.

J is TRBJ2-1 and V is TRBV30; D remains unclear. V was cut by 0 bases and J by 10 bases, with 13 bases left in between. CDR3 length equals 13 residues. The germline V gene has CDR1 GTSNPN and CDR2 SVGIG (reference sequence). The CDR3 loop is CAWSVPPRTEQFF. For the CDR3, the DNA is TGTGCCTGGAGTGTACCGCCCAGAACAGAGCAGTTCTTC.

The chain's CDR3 is CASSLVGDSTDTQYF. DNA for the CDR3: TGTGCCAGCAGCTTAGTTGGGGATTCCACAGATACGCAGTATTTT. The chain recombines TRBV11-2 with TRBJ2-3; D not resolved. Trimming pared 1 base from V and 2 bases from J, leaving 10 bases between. This CDR3 is built from 15 residues. Germline-derived CDR1 and CDR2 are SGHAT and FQNNGV.

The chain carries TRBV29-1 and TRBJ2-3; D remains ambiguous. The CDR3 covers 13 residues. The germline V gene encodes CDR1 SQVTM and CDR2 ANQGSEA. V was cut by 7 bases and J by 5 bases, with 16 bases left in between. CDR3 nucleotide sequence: TGCAGCGCCTACCTCGTGGCGAAAGATACGCAGTATTTT. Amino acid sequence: CSAYLVAKDTQYF.

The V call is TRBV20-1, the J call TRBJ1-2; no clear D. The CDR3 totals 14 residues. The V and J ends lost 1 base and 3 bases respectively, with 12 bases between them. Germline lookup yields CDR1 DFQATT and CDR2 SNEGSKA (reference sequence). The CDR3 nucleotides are TGCAGTGCTAGAGCGGGAGGAAGAGACTATGGCTACACCTTC. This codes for CSARAGGRDYGYTF.

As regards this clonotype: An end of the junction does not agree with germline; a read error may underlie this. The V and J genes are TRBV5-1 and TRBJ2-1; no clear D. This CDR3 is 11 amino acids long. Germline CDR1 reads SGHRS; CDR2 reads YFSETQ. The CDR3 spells CACSYHNEQFF. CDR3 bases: TGCGCCTGCAGTTACCACAATGAGCAGTTCTTC.

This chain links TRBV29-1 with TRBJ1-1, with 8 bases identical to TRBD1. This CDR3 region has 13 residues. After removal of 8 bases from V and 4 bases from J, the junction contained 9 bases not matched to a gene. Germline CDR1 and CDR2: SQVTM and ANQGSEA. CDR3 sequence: CSTWTGKSTEAFF. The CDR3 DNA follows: TGCAGCACGTGGACAGGGAAGAGCACTGAAGCTTTCTTT.